This T cell receptor (beta chain) emerged from a study of PD-1 blockade in classical Hodgkin lymphoma. With 0 bases removed from V and 2 bases from J, the gap between germline ends came to 6 bases. Germline lookup yields CDR1 MGHRA and CDR2 YSYEKL. This CDR3 region has 14 residues. Study-wide points: CD4+ TCR diversity, unlike CD8+, rose significantly by C4D1. Undefined causes, possibly disease activity or prior therapy, underlie the repertoire differences.

Relapse was seen in all patients after autologous stem cell transplantation, and brentuximab vedotin exposure was variable. Clones were sequenced by immunoSEQ multiplex PCR, and TCRdb holds only the in-frame ones, with some missing. Among some 63,000 clones listed, about 88% were seen once. As regards this clone: No antigen is known for it.

The source is a human donor with classical Hodgkin lymphoma. J is TRBJ2-3 and V is TRBV4-1; D is uncertain. This specimen consisted of peripheral blood mononuclear cells (PBMCs), obtained at baseline. The CDR3 DNA follows: TGCGCCAGCAGCCAAGATTCCCACACAGATACGCAGTATTTT. This encodes CASSQDSHTDTQYF.